The subject of this entry is one T cell receptor beta chain. Its specificity is not known. Primers included in the PCR were 60 Vbeta and 13 Jbeta primers. Measured with immunoSEQ multiplex PCR; TCRdb has only the in-frame clones, and not every one. The sample records 130,000 to 150,000 clones, almost 80% being singletons. The record originates from a study of cytomegalovirus exposure and HLA in healthy donors. Study-wide points: The CMV antigen specificity of a few CMV-associated chains was confirmed through in vitro analysis.

Germline assignment: CDR1 MNHEY and CDR2 SMNVEV (reference sequence). Trimming took off 2 bases at V and 6 bases at J, with 8 bases between the two ends. The CDR3 is made up of 13 amino acids. Sequences were obtained from PBMCs. This chain connects TRBV27 to TRBJ1-5; D unclear. The receptor was derived from a woman between 35 and 50 years old in good health and CMV-seropositive. The DNA of the CDR3 is TGTGCCAGCAGTTTACTATATTCTCAGCCCCAGCATTTT. This sequence encodes CASSLLYSQPQHF.